The present TCR beta chain was sequenced within a study of follicular helper T cells after annual influenza vaccination. At the level of the study: Days 0, 7 and 28 post-vaccination were the blood draw times. Findings and limits, study-wide: Day 7 ICOS+CD38+ clones were most often found later in ICOS-CD38- cTfh cells. Yearly vaccinations repeatedly recalled conserved clonotypes in ICOS+CD38+ cTfh.

A word on this clone: What it binds is not known.

Repertoires were generated with immunoSEQ multiplex PCR, while TCRdb's copy carries only in-frame clones and drops some. The top ten hold roughly 3.8% of the sample, which has 1,000 or so clones, 80% to 90% seen once. Time point denoted: 2015-2016 season, 7 days after influenza vaccination. Between about 40 and 110 mL of blood was drawn per time point. The trim removed 5 bases at V and 0 bases at J, leaving 2 bases unmatched. The V gene's germline CDR1 is MNHNS and CDR2 SASEGT. The CDR3 is made up of 15 amino acids. The source was CXCR5+ CD38- circulating T follicular helper cells from blood, collected 7 days after influenza vaccination. Subset defined: circulating Tfh, non-naive CD4+CXCR5+PD-1+ (ICOS+CD38+ or ICOS-CD38-). This receptor was taken from an adult who received the influenza vaccine. This chain connects TRBV6-1 to TRBJ2-3; TRBD2 aligns across 10 bases. The CDR3 spells CASSSGGASTDTQYF. The CDR3 nucleotides are TGTGCCAGCAGTAGCGGGGGGGCTAGCACAGATACGCAGTATTTT.